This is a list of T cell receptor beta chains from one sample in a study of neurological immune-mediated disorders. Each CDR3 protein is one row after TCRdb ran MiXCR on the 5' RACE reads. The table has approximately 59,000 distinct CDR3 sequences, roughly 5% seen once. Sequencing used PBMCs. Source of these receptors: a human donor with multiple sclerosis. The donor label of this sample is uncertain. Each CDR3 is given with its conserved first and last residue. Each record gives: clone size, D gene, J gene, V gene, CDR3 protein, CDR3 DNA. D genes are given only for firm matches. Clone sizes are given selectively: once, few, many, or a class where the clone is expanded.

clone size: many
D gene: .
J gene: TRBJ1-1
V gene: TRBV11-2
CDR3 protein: CASSPTAGYTEAFF
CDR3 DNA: TGTGCCAGCAGCCCGACGGCAGGGTACACTGAAGCTTTCTTT

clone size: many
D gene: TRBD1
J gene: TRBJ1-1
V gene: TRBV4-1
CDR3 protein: CASSQDRRSRGLTEAFF
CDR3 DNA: TGCGCCAGCAGCCAAGATCGGCGGAGCAGGGGGTTAACTGAAGCTTTCTTT

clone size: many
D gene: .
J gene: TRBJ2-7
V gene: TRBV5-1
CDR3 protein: CASSLDRAYEQYF
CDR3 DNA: TGCGCCAGCAGCTTGGACAGAGCCTACGAGCAGTACTTC

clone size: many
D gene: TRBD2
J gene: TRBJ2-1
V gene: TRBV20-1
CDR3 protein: CSATSGGGNEQFF
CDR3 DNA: TGCAGTGCTACTAGCGGGGGGGGGAATGAGCAGTTCTTC

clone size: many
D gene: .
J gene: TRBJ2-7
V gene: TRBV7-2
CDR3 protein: CASSLEPLGIRDEQYF
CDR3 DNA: TGTGCCAGCAGCTTAGAGCCTTTGGGGATTCGGGACGAGCAGTACTTC

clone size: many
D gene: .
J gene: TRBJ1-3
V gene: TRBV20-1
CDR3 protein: CSASPGVGGNTIYF
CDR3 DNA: TGCAGTGCTAGTCCGGGCGTCGGTGGAAACACCATATATTTT

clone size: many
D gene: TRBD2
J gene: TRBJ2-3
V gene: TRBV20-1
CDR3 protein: CSARVAGGTDTQYF
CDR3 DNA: TGCAGTGCTAGGGTAGCGGGGGGCACAGATACGCAGTATTTT

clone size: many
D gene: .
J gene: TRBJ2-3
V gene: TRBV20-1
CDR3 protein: CSARDPSGPGDTQYF
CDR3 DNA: TGCAGTGCTAGAGATCCAAGCGGTCCGGGGGATACGCAGTATTTT

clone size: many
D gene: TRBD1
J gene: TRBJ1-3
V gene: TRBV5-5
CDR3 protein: CASYPTGGPGNTIYF
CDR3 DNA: TGTGCCAGCTACCCGACAGGGGGCCCTGGAAACACCATATATTTT

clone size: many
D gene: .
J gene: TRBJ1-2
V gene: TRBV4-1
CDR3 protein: CASSQQGGGQANGYTF
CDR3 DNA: TGCGCCAGCAGCCAGCAAGGGGGGGGGCAGGCCAATGGCTACACCTTC

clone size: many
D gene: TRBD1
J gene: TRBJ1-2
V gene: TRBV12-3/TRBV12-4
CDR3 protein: CASSNRGNYGYTF
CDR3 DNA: TGTGCCAGCAGCAACAGGGGTAACTATGGCTACACCTTC

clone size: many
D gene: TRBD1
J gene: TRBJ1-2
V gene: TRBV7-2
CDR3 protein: CASSFDRGALYGYTF
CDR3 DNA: TGTGCCAGCAGCTTCGACAGGGGGGCCCTCTATGGCTACACCTTC

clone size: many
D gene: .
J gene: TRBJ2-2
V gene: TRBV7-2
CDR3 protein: CASTQDTGELFF
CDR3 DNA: TGTGCCAGCACACAGGACACCGGGGAGCTGTTTTTT

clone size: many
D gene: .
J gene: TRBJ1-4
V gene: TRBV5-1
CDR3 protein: CASSLLGRGNEKLFF
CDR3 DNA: TGCGCCAGCAGCTTACTGGGACGGGGTAATGAAAAACTGTTTTTT

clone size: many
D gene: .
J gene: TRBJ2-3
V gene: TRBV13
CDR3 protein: CASSLPGVSTDTQYF
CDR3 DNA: TGTGCCAGCAGCTTACCCGGGGTTAGCACAGATACGCAGTATTTT

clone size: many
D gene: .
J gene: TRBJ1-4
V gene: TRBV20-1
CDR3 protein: CSARDELEGYEKLFF
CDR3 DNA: TGCAGTGCTAGAGATGAGTTGGAGGGGTATGAAAAACTGTTTTTT

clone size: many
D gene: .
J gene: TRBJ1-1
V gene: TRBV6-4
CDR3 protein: CASSPSGENTEAFF
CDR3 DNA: TGTGCCAGCAGTCCCTCCGGGGAGAACACTGAAGCTTTCTTT

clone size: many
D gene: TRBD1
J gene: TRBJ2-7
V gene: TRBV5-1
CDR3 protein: CASSLRDRGSEQYF
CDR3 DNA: TGCGCCAGCAGCCTCCGGGACAGGGGGTCCGAGCAGTACTTC

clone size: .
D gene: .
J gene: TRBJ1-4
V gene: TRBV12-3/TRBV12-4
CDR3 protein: CASSFAAEPNEKLFF
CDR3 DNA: TGTGCCAGCAGTTTCGCGGCGGAGCCTAATGAAAAACTGTTTTTT

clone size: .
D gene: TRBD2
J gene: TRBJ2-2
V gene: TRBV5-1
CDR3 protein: CASSWGLASGELFF
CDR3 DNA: TGCGCCAGCAGCTGGGGACTAGCGTCCGGGGAGCTGTTTTTT

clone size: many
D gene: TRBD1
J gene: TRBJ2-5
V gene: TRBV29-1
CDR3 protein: CSVEGQGAGETQYF
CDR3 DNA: TGCAGCGTTGAAGGACAGGGGGCTGGGGAGACCCAGTACTTC

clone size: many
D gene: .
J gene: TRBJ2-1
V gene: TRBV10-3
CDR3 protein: CAISPRDLSGEQFF
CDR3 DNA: TGTGCCATCAGCCCCCGGGATCTTTCCGGTGAGCAGTTCTTC

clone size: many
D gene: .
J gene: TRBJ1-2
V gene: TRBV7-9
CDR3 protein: CASSRGTLRGYTF
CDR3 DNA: TGTGCCAGCAGTCGCGGGACTCTCAGGGGCTACACCTTC

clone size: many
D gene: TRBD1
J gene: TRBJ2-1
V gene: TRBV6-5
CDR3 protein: CASSSDRVRNEQFF
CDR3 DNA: TGTGCCAGCAGTTCTGACAGGGTTAGGAATGAGCAGTTCTTC

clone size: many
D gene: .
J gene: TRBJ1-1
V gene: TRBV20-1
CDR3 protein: CSARGGVDTEAFF
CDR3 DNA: TGCAGTGCCAGAGGAGGGGTGGACACTGAAGCTTTCTTT

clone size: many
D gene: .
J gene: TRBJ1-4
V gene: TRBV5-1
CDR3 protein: CASSLGDGTNEKLFF
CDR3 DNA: TGCGCCAGCAGCTTGGGGGACGGAACTAATGAAAAACTGTTTTTT

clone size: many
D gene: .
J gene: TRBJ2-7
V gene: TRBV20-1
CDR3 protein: CSARDRGYNVYEQYF
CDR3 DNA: TGCAGTGCTAGAGACCGTGGGTACAATGTATACGAGCAGTACTTC

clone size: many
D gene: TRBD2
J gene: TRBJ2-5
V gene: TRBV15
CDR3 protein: CATSRGGVAGGLETQYF
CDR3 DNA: TGTGCCACCAGCAGAGGCGGGGTGGCGGGGGGGCTGGAGACCCAGTACTTC

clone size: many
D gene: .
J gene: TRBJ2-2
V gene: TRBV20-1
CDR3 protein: CSARDDSGELFF
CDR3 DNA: TGCAGTGCTAGAGACGACAGCGGGGAGCTGTTTTTT

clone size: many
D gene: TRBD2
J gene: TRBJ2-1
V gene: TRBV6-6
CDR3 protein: CASKREGGAYNEQFF
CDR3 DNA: TGTGCCAGCAAACGGGAGGGGGGGGCCTACAATGAGCAGTTCTTC

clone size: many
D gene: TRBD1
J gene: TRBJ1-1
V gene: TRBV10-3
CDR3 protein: CAITLDRANTEAFF
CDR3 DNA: TGTGCCATCACCCTGGACAGGGCGAACACTGAAGCTTTCTTT

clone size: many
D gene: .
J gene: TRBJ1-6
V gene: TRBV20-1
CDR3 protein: CSATDGNLNSPLHF
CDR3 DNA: TGCAGTGCCACGGACGGAAACCTTAATTCACCCCTCCACTTT

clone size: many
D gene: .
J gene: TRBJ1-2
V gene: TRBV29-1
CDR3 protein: CSVYIRDTNNYGYTF
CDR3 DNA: TGCAGCGTGTATATAAGAGACACGAATAACTATGGCTACACCTTC

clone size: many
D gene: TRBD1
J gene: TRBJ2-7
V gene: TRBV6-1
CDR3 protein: CASSLGTEGYEQYF
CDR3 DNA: TGTGCCAGCTCGCTCGGGACAGAGGGCTACGAGCAGTACTTC

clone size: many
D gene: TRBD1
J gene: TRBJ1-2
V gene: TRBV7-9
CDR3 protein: CASSLQGGNYGYTF
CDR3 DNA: TGTGCCAGCAGCTTACAGGGGGGGAACTATGGCTACACCTTC

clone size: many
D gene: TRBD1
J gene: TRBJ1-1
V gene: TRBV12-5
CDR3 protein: CASGLGVGTGGTEAFF
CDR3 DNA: TGTGCTAGTGGTTTGGGGGTAGGGACAGGAGGCACTGAAGCTTTCTTT

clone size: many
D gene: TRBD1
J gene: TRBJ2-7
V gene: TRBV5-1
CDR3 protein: CASRGQGLFYEQYF
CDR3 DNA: TGCGCCAGCCGAGGACAGGGGTTATTCTACGAGCAGTACTTC

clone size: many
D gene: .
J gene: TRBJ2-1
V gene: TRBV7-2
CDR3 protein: CASSLSFVEQFF
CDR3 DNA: TGTGCCAGCAGCTTATCTTTTGTTGAGCAGTTCTTC

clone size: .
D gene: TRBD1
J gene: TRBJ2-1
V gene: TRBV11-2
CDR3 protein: CASRAGGYEQFF
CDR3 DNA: TGTGCCAGCAGAGCAGGGGGCTATGAGCAGTTCTTC